This is a list of T cell receptor beta chains from one sample in a study of blood T cell repertoires in COVID-19. Profiled with immunoSEQ multiplex PCR; TCRdb holds only in-frame clones, not every one. The sample holds some 190,000 clones; about four fifths are singletons and the top ten take about 10%. Sequenced: peripheral blood. The receptor source for this set is a woman in her forties with COVID-19, enrolled during active disease. Both conserved end residues are trimmed from each CDR3. Each record gives: V gene, J gene, CDR3 length, CDR3 protein.

TRBV28	TRBJ2-7	13	ASSRGLAGQYEQY
TRBV27	TRBJ2-1	11	ASSEGLRAEQF
TRBV24-1	TRBJ2-5	13	ATSDPRQGIGTQY
TRBV4-1	TRBJ1-1	15	ASSQDRLDNSGTEAF
TRBV30	TRBJ2-2	11	AWRAPGTGELF
TRBV5-1	TRBJ2-5	16	ASSLGETSGTRGETQY
TRBV5-8	TRBJ2-3	11	ASSLARGGTQY
TRBV19	TRBJ2-2	13	ASSILTTGTGELF
TRBV6-1	TRBJ1-4	13	ASSEVGRRNEKLF
TRBV12-3/TRBV12-4	TRBJ2-5	11	ASTSGLRETQY
TRBV7-2	TRBJ1-5	13	ASSRVPGGPQPQH
TRBV2	TRBJ2-5	12	ASSEVRGGGTQY
TRBV5-1	TRBJ1-5	13	ASSLAGGDTQPQH
TRBV6-5	TRBJ1-1	11	ASGTRVNTEAF
TRBV29-1	TRBJ1-2	10	SVLDTNYGYT
TRBV29-1	TRBJ2-2	10	SGIDSTGELF
TRBV12-3/TRBV12-4	TRBJ2-2	10	ASSTGTGELF
TRBV5-5	TRBJ2-7	13	ASSLFVVGAGEQY
TRBV30	TRBJ2-7	11	AWEGTGGYEQY
TRBV6-6	TRBJ2-7	12	ASRAVSGTYEQY
TRBV6-4	TRBJ2-5	17	ASSGIPGLAGGKRETQY
TRBV7-2	TRBJ2-1	14	ASSTTSGSYTNEQF
TRBV4-2	TRBJ1-2	14	ASSQDAGAGSYGYT
TRBV25-1	TRBJ2-3	16	ASSESTGGLLVADTQY
TRBV29-1	TRBJ1-2	11	SALGQGASGYT
TRBV2	TRBJ1-1	12	ASSPRDRNTEAF
TRBV6-6	TRBJ2-7	9	ASGPAYEQY
TRBV28	TRBJ2-4	12	ATLDRAVQNIQY
TRBV25-1	TRBJ1-2	10	ASRKGGSGYT
TRBV4-1	TRBJ1-2	16	ASSSRQGLTQSNYGYT
TRBV4-1	TRBJ1-4	11	ASSQMSNEKLF
TRBV28	TRBJ1-2	10	ASSFPTGMGT
TRBV10-3	TRBJ2-5	12	AISLAGGRETQY
TRBV3-1/TRBV3-2	TRBJ2-2	13	ASRIQGFNTGELF
TRBV5-6	TRBJ1-1	11	ASRWTGNTEAF
TRBV19	TRBJ2-7	11	ASSQTPSYEQY
TRBV28	TRBJ2-1	14	ASRGTGTSSYNEQF
TRBV7-9	TRBJ2-3	12	ASSLQGFTDTQY
TRBV5-1	TRBJ1-6	12	ASSSETGYSPLH
TRBV7-3	TRBJ2-1	13	ASSPTSGTYNEQF
TRBV5-1	TRBJ1-3	11	ASSLVQGNTIY
TRBV5-4	TRBJ2-3	15	ASSNQFRGAGTDTQY
TRBV2	TRBJ1-1	12	ASSDGALNTEAF